These T cell receptor beta chains were read from a single sample in a study of CD8 T cells in ankylosing spondylitis. One entry per CDR3 protein results from TCRdb running MiXCR on the 5' RACE reads. The sample consists of roughly 470,000 distinct CDR3 sequences, roughly 26% of them appearing once. Sequencing was carried out using blood, either unsorted or a sorted T cell fraction (not recorded which). All receptors come from a male donor with ankylosing spondylitis. Both conserved end residues are part of each CDR3. D genes are given only for firm matches. A row's size may be missing; if present it is once, few, many or a size class.

V gene	clone size	D gene	J gene	CDR3 protein	CDR3 DNA
TRBV15	-	-	TRBJ2-5	CATSRGQLETQYF	TGTGCCACCAGCAGGGGACAACTGGAGACCCAGTACTTC
TRBV19	-	-	TRBJ1-5	CASSIWQDNHPQHF	TGTGCCAGTAGTATTTGGCAGGATAATCATCCCCAGCATTTT
TRBV24-1	-	-	TRBJ1-1	CATSDSRGDTEAFF	TGTGCCACCAGTGATTCCAGGGGTGACACTGAAGCTTTCTTT
TRBV12-3/TRBV12-4	few	TRBD2	TRBJ2-7	CASTPLAGPSYEQYF	TGTGCCAGCACCCCCCTAGCGGGACCATCCTACGAGCAGTACTTC
TRBV12-3/TRBV12-4	many	-	TRBJ2-1	CASSLGHAYNEQFF	TGTGCCAGCAGTTTAGGGCATGCCTACAATGAGCAGTTCTTC
TRBV5-1	few	TRBD2	TRBJ2-2	CASSRWTSGGLTGELFF	TGCGCCAGCAGCCGTTGGACTAGCGGGGGATTGACCGGGGAGCTGTTTTTT
TRBV7-7	few	-	TRBJ2-3	CASSYGSADTQYF	TGTGCCAGCAGCTACGGTTCTGCAGATACGCAGTATTTT
TRBV2	few	-	TRBJ2-7	CASRSGGLSYEQYF	TGTGCCAGCCGGTCCGGGGGGCTTTCCTACGAGCAGTACTTC
TRBV20-1	few	TRBD1	TRBJ1-5	CSAPDRPGQPQHF	TGCAGTGCTCCGGACAGGCCGGGTCAGCCCCAGCATTTT
TRBV28	-	-	TRBJ2-3	CASRAPSTDTQYF	TGTGCCAGCAGGGCACCTAGCACAGATACGCAGTATTTT
TRBV7-2	-	TRBD2	TRBJ2-1	CASSYGLAGANEQFF	TGTGCCAGCAGCTACGGACTAGCGGGAGCCAATGAGCAGTTCTTC
TRBV15	few	TRBD2	TRBJ2-2	CATSRLTSANTGELFF	TGTGCCACCAGCAGATTGACTAGCGCGAACACCGGGGAGCTGTTTTTT
TRBV20-1	once	TRBD1	TRBJ1-6	CSATGDRGRYNSPLHF	TGCAGTGCTACTGGGGACAGGGGAAGGTATAATTCACCCCTCCACTTT